Below are 2 T cell receptor beta chains sequenced from a single sample in a study of blood T cell repertoires in COVID-19. Clones were read by immunoSEQ multiplex PCR, and TCRdb kept only the in-frame ones, dropping some. This sample has some 400,000 clones; just under 90% occur once, and the top ten carry less than 2%. The sample comprised PBMCs or T cells enriched from blood (not recorded which). The receptors come from a woman in her 30s who had recovered from COVID-19.

The gene calls are TRBV28 and TRBJ2-1; 16 bases agree with TRBD2. Looked up from germline, CDR1 is MDHEN and CDR2 is SYDVKM. The CDR3 consists of 15 residues. The trim removed 6 bases at V and 9 bases at J, leaving 5 bases unmatched. The CDR3 DNA reads as TGTGCCAGCAGCCTGGGACTAGCGGGAGGGAGTGAGCAGTTCTTC. Translation: CASSLGLAGGSEQFF.

This clone was picked up one time. This chain links TRBV28 with TRBJ2-3, with 7 bases identical to TRBD2. Trimming removed 7 bases from V and 1 base from J; junction bases left unmatched: 5. Germline V gene data show CDR1 as MDHEN and CDR2 as SYDVKM. The CDR3 has 14 amino acids. The CDR3 DNA sequence: TGTGCCAGCACCGGCGCGGGGGGCACAGATACGCAGTATTTT. This codes for CASTGAGGTDTQYF.